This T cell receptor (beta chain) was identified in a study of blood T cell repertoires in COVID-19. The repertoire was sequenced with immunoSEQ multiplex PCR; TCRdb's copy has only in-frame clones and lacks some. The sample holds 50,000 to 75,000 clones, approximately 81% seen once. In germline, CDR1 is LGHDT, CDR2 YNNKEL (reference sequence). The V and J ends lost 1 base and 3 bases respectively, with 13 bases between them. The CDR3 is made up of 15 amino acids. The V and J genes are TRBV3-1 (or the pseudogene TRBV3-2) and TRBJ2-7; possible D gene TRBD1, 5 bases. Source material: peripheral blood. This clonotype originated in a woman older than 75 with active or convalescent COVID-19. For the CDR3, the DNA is TGTGCCAGCAGCCAAGCCGGCAGGGCCGACTACGAGCAGTACTTC. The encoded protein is CASSQAGRADYEQYF.